The rows below give T cell receptor beta chains drawn from one sample of a study of blood T cell repertoires in COVID-19. Data came from immunoSEQ multiplex PCR; TCRdb stores just in-frame clones and leaves some out. The data show 5,800 or so clones, almost 75% seen once. Sequencing was carried out using peripheral blood. All receptors derive from a man in his sixties with acute or convalescent COVID-19. The CDR3 runs from the conserved cysteine through the conserved F or W. Each record gives: V gene, J gene, clone size, D gene, CDR3 DNA, CDR3 protein. A D gene is named only where the DNA matches it firmly. Some rows mark clone size as missing; the rest say once, few, many or name a class of expanded clone.

v_call: TRBV11-2; j_call: TRBJ2-5; clone_size: -; d_call: TRBD2; cdr3_nt: TGTGCCAGCAGCTCGGGACTAATCCTACCCTTCCAAGAGACCCAGTACTTC; cdr3_aa: CASSSGLILPFQETQYF
v_call: TRBV30; j_call: TRBJ1-1; clone_size: few; d_call: -; cdr3_nt: TGTGCCTGGTGGCTGAACACTGAAGCTTTCTTT; cdr3_aa: CAWWLNTEAFF
v_call: TRBV5-6; j_call: TRBJ1-6; clone_size: large; d_call: TRBD1; cdr3_nt: TGTGCCAGCAGCAGGGGACAGGGGGAGAATTCACCCCTCCACTTT; cdr3_aa: CASSRGQGENSPLHF
v_call: TRBV5-6; j_call: TRBJ2-3; clone_size: -; d_call: -; cdr3_nt: TGTGCCAGCAGCTTGGTAGACATAACAGATACGCAGTATTTT; cdr3_aa: CASSLVDITDTQYF
v_call: TRBV27; j_call: TRBJ1-3; clone_size: few; d_call: -; cdr3_nt: TGTGCCAGCAGTCTTAGCTCTGGAAACACCATATATTTT; cdr3_aa: CASSLSSGNTIYF
v_call: TRBV9; j_call: TRBJ2-7; clone_size: few; d_call: -; cdr3_nt: TGTGCCAGCAGCCCACGAGGCGACAGTAATACCTACGAGCAGTACTTC; cdr3_aa: CASSPRGDSNTYEQYF
v_call: TRBV9; j_call: TRBJ2-3; clone_size: -; d_call: -; cdr3_nt: TGTGCCAGCAGCAGCGAGGGGGGGCCAGCAGATACGCAGTATTTT; cdr3_aa: CASSSEGGPADTQYF
v_call: TRBV30; j_call: TRBJ2-6; clone_size: -; d_call: -; cdr3_nt: TGTGCCTGTTTCGGGTCTGGGGCCAACGTCCTGACTTTC; cdr3_aa: CACFGSGANVLTF
v_call: TRBV7-9; j_call: TRBJ1-2; clone_size: once; d_call: -; cdr3_nt: TGTGCCAGCAGCTTAATCGCGGGGGCCAACTATGGCTACACCTTC; cdr3_aa: CASSLIAGANYGYTF
v_call: TRBV7-9; j_call: TRBJ1-4; clone_size: -; d_call: TRBD1; cdr3_nt: TGTGCCAGCAGCTCCGGACAGGGAGGAAGAGAAAAACTGTTTTTT; cdr3_aa: CASSSGQGGREKLFF
v_call: TRBV7-2; j_call: TRBJ2-5; clone_size: few; d_call: -; cdr3_nt: TGTGCCAGCAGCTTAGATAGATCGGGGACCCAGTACTTC; cdr3_aa: CASSLDRSGTQYF
v_call: TRBV7-6; j_call: TRBJ1-4; clone_size: once; d_call: -; cdr3_nt: TGTGCCAGCAGTCTTAATGAAAAACTGTTTTTT; cdr3_aa: CASSLNEKLFF
v_call: TRBV6-4; j_call: TRBJ2-2; clone_size: -; d_call: -; cdr3_nt: TGTGCCAGCAGTCCTGGCAGTCACACCGGGGAGCTGTTTTTT; cdr3_aa: CASSPGSHTGELFF
v_call: TRBV27; j_call: TRBJ1-5; clone_size: -; d_call: -; cdr3_nt: TGTGCCAGCAGTCCGACGGGCGGGGGTCATCAGCCCCAGCATTTT; cdr3_aa: CASSPTGGGHQPQHF
v_call: TRBV5-1; j_call: TRBJ2-4; clone_size: -; d_call: -; cdr3_nt: TGCGCCAGCAGCTCGGACACTCCAGCCAAAAACATTCAGTACTTC; cdr3_aa: CASSSDTPAKNIQYF
v_call: TRBV7-8; j_call: TRBJ2-1; clone_size: -; d_call: TRBD1; cdr3_nt: TGTGCCAGCACGGGGCAGGGGGCAAACAATGAGCAGTTCTTC; cdr3_aa: CASTGQGANNEQFF
v_call: TRBV7-2; j_call: TRBJ1-2; clone_size: -; d_call: -; cdr3_nt: TGTGCCAGCAGCTTAACGGTGGGCGGGCTTCAGGACTATGGCTACACCTTC; cdr3_aa: CASSLTVGGLQDYGYTF
v_call: TRBV11-2; j_call: TRBJ2-3; clone_size: once; d_call: -; cdr3_nt: TGTGCCAGCACGCCGGGAACAAGCACAGATACGCAGTATTTT; cdr3_aa: CASTPGTSTDTQYF
v_call: TRBV7-9; j_call: TRBJ1-3; clone_size: -; d_call: -; cdr3_nt: TGTGCCAGCAGCTTAGGAATGACAGCCTCTGGAAACACCATATATTTT; cdr3_aa: CASSLGMTASGNTIYF
v_call: TRBV5-1; j_call: TRBJ2-2; clone_size: -; d_call: TRBD2; cdr3_nt: TGCGCCACCAGAGGTCTAGCGGGAACGAACACCGGGGAGCTGTTTTTT; cdr3_aa: CATRGLAGTNTGELFF
v_call: TRBV20-1; j_call: TRBJ2-3; clone_size: -; d_call: -; cdr3_nt: TGCAGTGCTAGTCGCGGGGAGAGGGCAGATACGCAGTATTTT; cdr3_aa: CSASRGERADTQYF
v_call: TRBV18; j_call: TRBJ2-1; clone_size: -; d_call: -; cdr3_nt: TGTGCCAGCTCAGGGAGCTCCTACAATGAGCAGTTCTTC; cdr3_aa: CASSGSSYNEQFF
v_call: TRBV6-5; j_call: TRBJ2-7; clone_size: -; d_call: -; cdr3_nt: TGTGCCAGCAGGGCTGCGGGGACCTTGGGTGAGCAGTACTTC; cdr3_aa: CASRAAGTLGEQYF
v_call: TRBV14; j_call: TRBJ1-6; clone_size: few; d_call: -; cdr3_nt: TGTGCCAGCAGCCAACCACAGGGCACCCTCCACTTT; cdr3_aa: CASSQPQGTLHF
v_call: TRBV5-1; j_call: TRBJ2-7; clone_size: few; d_call: TRBD2; cdr3_nt: TGCGCCAGCAGACCCTCGGAACTAGCGGGGGAATCCTACGAGCAGTACTTC; cdr3_aa: CASRPSELAGESYEQYF
v_call: TRBV2; j_call: TRBJ1-1; clone_size: -; d_call: TRBD1; cdr3_nt: TGTGCCACAACACCGGGACAGGGGATGAACACTGAAGCTTTCTTT; cdr3_aa: CATTPGQGMNTEAFF
v_call: TRBV5-1; j_call: TRBJ2-5; clone_size: -; d_call: -; cdr3_nt: TGCGCCAGCAGCTTTGAGGGTTTGCAGACCCAGTACTTC; cdr3_aa: CASSFEGLQTQYF
v_call: TRBV3-1/TRBV3-2; j_call: TRBJ2-3; clone_size: medium-sized; d_call: -; cdr3_nt: TGTGCCAGCAGCCAAGATGGTTGGGGGGCAGATACGCAGTATTTT; cdr3_aa: CASSQDGWGADTQYF
v_call: TRBV3-1/TRBV3-2; j_call: TRBJ1-2; clone_size: once; d_call: TRBD1; cdr3_nt: TGTGCCAGCAGCCCTCCCGGGACAGGGTTGAGGTATGGCTACACCTTC; cdr3_aa: CASSPPGTGLRYGYTF
v_call: TRBV4-3; j_call: TRBJ1-4; clone_size: -; d_call: TRBD1; cdr3_nt: TGCGCCAGCAGCCAAGGGACAGGGAGTAATGAAAAACTGTTTTTT; cdr3_aa: CASSQGTGSNEKLFF
v_call: TRBV6-1; j_call: TRBJ1-3; clone_size: -; d_call: TRBD1; cdr3_nt: TGTGCCAGCAGTGGCACCTTGGACAGGGGTGGAAACACCATATATTTT; cdr3_aa: CASSGTLDRGGNTIYF
v_call: TRBV3-1/TRBV3-2; j_call: TRBJ2-3; clone_size: -; d_call: -; cdr3_nt: TGTGCCAGCAGCCAAAACAGGAGATCCACAGATACGCAGTATTTT; cdr3_aa: CASSQNRRSTDTQYF
v_call: TRBV30; j_call: TRBJ1-6; clone_size: few; d_call: -; cdr3_nt: TGTGCCTGGACCCACTCTAAAAGTAATAATTCACCCCTCCACTTT; cdr3_aa: CAWTHSKSNNSPLHF
v_call: TRBV5-4; j_call: TRBJ2-5; clone_size: -; d_call: TRBD1; cdr3_nt: TGTGCCAGCAGCCTACCGGGACAGCGACAAGAGACCCAGTACTTC; cdr3_aa: CASSLPGQRQETQYF
v_call: TRBV2; j_call: TRBJ1-2; clone_size: -; d_call: -; cdr3_nt: TGTGCCAGCAGTGAGGTCTCAGGGAACTATGGCTACACCTTC; cdr3_aa: CASSEVSGNYGYTF
v_call: TRBV27; j_call: TRBJ2-7; clone_size: -; d_call: TRBD1; cdr3_nt: TGTGCCAGCAGTCCGAACAGGGGTCGCGAGCAGTACTTC; cdr3_aa: CASSPNRGREQYF